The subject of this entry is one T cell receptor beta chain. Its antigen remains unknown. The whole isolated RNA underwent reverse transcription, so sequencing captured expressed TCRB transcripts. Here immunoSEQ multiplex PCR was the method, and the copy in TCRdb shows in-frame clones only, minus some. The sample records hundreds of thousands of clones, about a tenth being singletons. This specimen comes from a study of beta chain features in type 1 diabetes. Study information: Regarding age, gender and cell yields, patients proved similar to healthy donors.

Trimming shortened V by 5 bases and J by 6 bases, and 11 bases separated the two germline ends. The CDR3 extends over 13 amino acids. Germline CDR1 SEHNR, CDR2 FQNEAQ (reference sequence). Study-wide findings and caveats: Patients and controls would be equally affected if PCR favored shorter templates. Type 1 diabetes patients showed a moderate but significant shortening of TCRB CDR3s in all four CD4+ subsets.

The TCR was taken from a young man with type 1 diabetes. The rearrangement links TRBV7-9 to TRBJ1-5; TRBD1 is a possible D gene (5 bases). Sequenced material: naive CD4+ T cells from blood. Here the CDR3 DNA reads TGTGCCAGCAGCGGCCCCGGGGGTCAGCCCCAGCATTTT. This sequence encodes CASSGPGGQPQHF. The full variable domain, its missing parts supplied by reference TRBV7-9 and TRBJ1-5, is DTGVSQNPRHKITKRGQNVTFRCDPISEHNRLYWYRQTLGQGPEFLTYFQNEAQLEKSRLLSDRFSAERPKGSFSTLEIQRTEQGDSAMYLCASSGPGGQPQHFGDGTRLSIL.